The clone carrying this T cell receptor (beta chain) appeared a few times. The CDR3 consists of 12 residues. V dropped 0 bases and J dropped 8 bases, with 7 bases sitting between them. The germline CDR1 and CDR2 sequences are LNHNV and YYDKDF (reference sequence). These data come from a study of early T cells in non-severe SARS-CoV-2 infection. In TCRdb, the 5' RACE reads were re-called with MiXCR into one record per CDR3 protein. The sample records some 48,000 distinct CDR3 sequences, 13% being singletons. This chain links TRBV15 with TRBJ1-2; no clear D. The specimen was whole blood. The source is an adult who was a healthcare worker with PCR-confirmed SARS-CoV-2 infection or an uninfected control (not recorded which). This chain's CDR3 is CATSRDLFGYTF. The DNA for the CDR3 is TGTGCCACCAGCAGAGATTTGTTCGGCTACACCTTC. The full variable domain, in which reference TRBV15 and TRBJ1-2 provide the parts outside the CDR3, is DAMVIQNPRYQVTQFGKPVTLSCSQTLNHNVMYWYQQKSSQAPKLLFHYYDKDFNNEADTPDNFQSRRPNTSFCFLDIRSPGLGDTAMYLCATSRDLFGYTFGSGTRLTVV.